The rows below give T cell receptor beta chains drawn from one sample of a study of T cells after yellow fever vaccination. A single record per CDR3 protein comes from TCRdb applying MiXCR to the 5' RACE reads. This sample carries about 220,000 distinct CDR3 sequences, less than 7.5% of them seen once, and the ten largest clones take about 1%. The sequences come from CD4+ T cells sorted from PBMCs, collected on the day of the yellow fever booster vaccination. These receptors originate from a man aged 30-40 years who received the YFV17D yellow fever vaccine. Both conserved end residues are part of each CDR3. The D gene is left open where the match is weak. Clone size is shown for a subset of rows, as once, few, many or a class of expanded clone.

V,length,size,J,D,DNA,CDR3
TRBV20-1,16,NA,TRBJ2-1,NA,TGCAGTGCTAGAACCTTTCGGGAGTTCGCCTACAATGAGCAGTTCTTC,CSARTFREFAYNEQFF
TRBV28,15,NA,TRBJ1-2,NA,TGTGCCAGCAGACTTACCGGGAGGAAGAACTATGGCTACACCTTC,CASRLTGRKNYGYTF
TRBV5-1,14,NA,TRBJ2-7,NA,TGCGCCAGCAGCCACGGACTGTTTACCTACGAGCAGTACTTC,CASSHGLFTYEQYF
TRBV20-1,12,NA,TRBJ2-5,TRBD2,TGCAGTGCTAGAGATAGGACTAGCGCCCAGTACTTC,CSARDRTSAQYF
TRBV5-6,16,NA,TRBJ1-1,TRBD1,TGTGCCAGCAGCTTGACAGGGGACAGGGAAATCGCGGGCGCTTTCTTT,CASSLTGDREIAGAFF
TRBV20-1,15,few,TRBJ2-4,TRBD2,TGCAGTGCTAGAGCCGTACTAGCGGGGGTAAACATTCAGTACTTC,CSARAVLAGVNIQYF
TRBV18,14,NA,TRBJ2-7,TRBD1,TGTGCCAGCTCACCGGGACAGGGGATTGTCGAGCAGTACTTC,CASSPGQGIVEQYF
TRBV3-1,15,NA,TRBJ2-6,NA,TGTGCCAGCAGCCAATCCCGTTCTGGGGCCAACGTCCTGACTTTC,CASSQSRSGANVLTF
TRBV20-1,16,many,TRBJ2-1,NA,TGCAGTGCTAGCCCCCCTCCGGGAACTAGAAACAATGAGCAGTTCTTC,CSASPPPGTRNNEQFF
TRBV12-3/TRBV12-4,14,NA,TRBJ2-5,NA,TGTGCCAGCGGGAGGACAAGGGGCAAAGAGACCCAGTACTTC,CASGRTRGKETQYF
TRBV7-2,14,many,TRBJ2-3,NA,TGTGCCAGCAGCATAGACAGGAGCACAGATACGCAGTATTTT,CASSIDRSTDTQYF
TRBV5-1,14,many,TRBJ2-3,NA,TGCGCCAGCTCCTTGGCTAGCGGCACAGATACGCAGTATTTT,CASSLASGTDTQYF
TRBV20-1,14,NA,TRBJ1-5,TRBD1,TGCAGTGGCCAGCAGGGGGTGCCAGGTCAGCCCCAGCATTTT,CSGQQGVPGQPQHF
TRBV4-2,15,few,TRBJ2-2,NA,TGTGCCAGCAGCCTCACCGGAGAGAACACCGGGGAGCTGTTTTTT,CASSLTGENTGELFF
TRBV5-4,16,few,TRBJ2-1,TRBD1,TGTGCCAGCAGCTACCCGGACAGGAAATTATTCAATGAGCAGTTCTTC,CASSYPDRKLFNEQFF
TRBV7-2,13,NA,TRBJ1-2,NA,TGTGCCAGCAGCCAGGGCGCATACTATGGCTACACCTTC,CASSQGAYYGYTF
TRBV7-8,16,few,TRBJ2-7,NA,TGTGCCAGCAGCTCCCGGAGGTTCGCGGGGACCTACGAGCAGTACTTC,CASSSRRFAGTYEQYF
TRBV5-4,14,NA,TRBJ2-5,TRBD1,TGTGCCAGCAGGAATGGGACAGGGGTTAAGACCCAGTACTTC,CASRNGTGVKTQYF
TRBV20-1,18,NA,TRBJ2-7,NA,TGCAGTGCTAGAGATCTCCTCGTTATCGGGAGCTTCAAATACGAGCAGTACTTC,CSARDLLVIGSFKYEQYF
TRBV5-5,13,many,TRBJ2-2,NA,TGTGCCAGCAGCGTCGGGACGACCGGGGAGCTGTTTTTT,CASSVGTTGELFF
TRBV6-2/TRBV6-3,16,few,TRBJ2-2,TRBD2,TGTGCCAGCAGTTACGTTAGCGGGAGGGCCGGCGGGGAGCTGTTTTTT,CASSYVSGRAGGELFF
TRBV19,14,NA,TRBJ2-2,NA,TGTGCCAGTAGTATCGCCAGGGCTGGCGGGGAGCTGTTTTTT,CASSIARAGGELFF
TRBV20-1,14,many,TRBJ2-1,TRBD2,TGCAGTGCTAGACGACTAGCGGGACTCAATGAGCAGTTCTTC,CSARRLAGLNEQFF
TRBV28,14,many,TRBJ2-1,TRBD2,TGTGCCAGCAGTTCTAGCGGGAGTTACAATGAGCAGTTCTTC,CASSSSGSYNEQFF
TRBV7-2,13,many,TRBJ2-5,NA,TGTGCCAGCAGCGTGGAGCGGCAAGAGACCCAGTACTTC,CASSVERQETQYF
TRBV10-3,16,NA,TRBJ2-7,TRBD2,TGTGCCATCAGTGCATTAGTTGGGGGAGGGAGGTACGAGCAGTACTTC,CAISALVGGGRYEQYF
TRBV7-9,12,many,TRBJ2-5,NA,TGTGCCAGCAGCTTCCATGGAGAGACCCAGTACTTC,CASSFHGETQYF
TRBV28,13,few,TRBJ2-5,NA,TGTGCCAGCAGTTCCCCAGGGGAAGAGACCCAGTACTTC,CASSSPGEETQYF
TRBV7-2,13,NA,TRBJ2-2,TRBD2,TGTGCCAGCAGCTTAGGGACTAGCGGGGAGCTGTTTTTT,CASSLGTSGELFF
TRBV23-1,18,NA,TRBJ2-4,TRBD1,TGCGCCAGCAGTCAATCATGGCCCGATGGGACAGGGGTTTACATTCAGTACTTC,CASSQSWPDGTGVYIQYF
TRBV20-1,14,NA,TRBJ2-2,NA,TGCAGTGCTAGTCCCGGGACATCCACCGGGGAGCTGTTTTTT,CSASPGTSTGELFF
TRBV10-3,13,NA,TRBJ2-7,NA,TGTGCCATCTTCTCCGGGATCTCCTACGAGCAGTACTTC,CAIFSGISYEQYF